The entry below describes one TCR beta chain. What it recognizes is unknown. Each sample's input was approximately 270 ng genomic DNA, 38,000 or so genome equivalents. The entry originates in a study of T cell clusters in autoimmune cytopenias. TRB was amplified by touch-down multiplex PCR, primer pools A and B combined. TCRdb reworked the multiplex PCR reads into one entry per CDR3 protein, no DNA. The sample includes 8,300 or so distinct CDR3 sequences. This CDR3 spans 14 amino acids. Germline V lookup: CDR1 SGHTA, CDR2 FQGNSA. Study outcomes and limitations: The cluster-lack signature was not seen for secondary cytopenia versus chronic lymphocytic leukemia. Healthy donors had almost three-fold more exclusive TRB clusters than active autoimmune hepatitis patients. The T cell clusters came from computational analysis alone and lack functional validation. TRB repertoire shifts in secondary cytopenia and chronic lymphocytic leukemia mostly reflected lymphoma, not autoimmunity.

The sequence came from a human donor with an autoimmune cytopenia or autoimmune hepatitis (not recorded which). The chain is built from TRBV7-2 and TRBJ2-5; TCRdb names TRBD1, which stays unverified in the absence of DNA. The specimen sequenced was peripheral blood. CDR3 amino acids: CASSLTGPEETQYF.